This TCR beta chain stems from a study of technical replicates of blood from a handful of donors. V trimming: 8 bases; J trimming: 3 bases; junction bases outside the gene matches: 6. CDR3 length equals 15 residues. Germline CDR1 and CDR2: SGHAT and FQDESV (reference sequence). Produced via immunoSEQ multiplex PCR; TCRdb's table is partial and in-frame only. This sample has some 60,000 clones, with roughly 91% found just once. The origin of this receptor is a human donor in good health. Some clones in this sample may be carry-over from other donors' samples. The J gene is TRBJ2-2, the V gene TRBV11-1, with 10 bases fitting TRBD2. Specimen: PBMCs. CDR3 sequence (DNA): TGTGCCAGCGGGCTAGCGGGGGTTGACACCGGGGAGCTGTTTTTT. Translating gives CASGLAGVDTGELFF. The full variable domain, with the rest looked up from reference TRBV11-1 and TRBJ2-2, is EAEVAQSPRYKITEKSQAVAFWCDPISGHATLYWYRQILGQGPELLVQFQDESVVDDSQLPKDRFSAERLKGVDSTLKIQPAELGDSAMYLCASGLAGVDTGELFFGEGSRLTVL.